This TCR beta chain was recovered during a study of CD8 T cells in ankylosing spondylitis. Overall study results and limits: Significant enrichment of disease-linked clones was reportedly seen in matched ankylosing spondylitis synovial fluid. As for the disease-linked clones, they showed a CD8+ phenotype and occurred at relatively low frequencies in peripheral blood. Characteristic, it appeared, of ankylosing spondylitis blood was a TCR beta motif of roughly eight highly homologous variants.

This clonotype was found many times. What it binds is unknown. TCRdb redid the calling of the 5' RACE reads with MiXCR, one entry per CDR3 protein. This sample has 450,000 to 550,000 distinct CDR3 sequences; 5.3% occur once, and the top ten carry approximately 4%. CDR1 is SQVTM, CDR2 ANQGSEA, per germline. Trimming left V 3 bases short and J 1 base short, with 5 bases between. The CDR3 has 12 amino acids. The sequencing sample was made of blood, either unsorted or a sorted T cell fraction (not recorded which). This TCR was sampled from a male donor with ankylosing spondylitis. The V gene is TRBV29-1, the J gene TRBJ2-3; D gene uncertain. CDR3 region: CSVDEGTDTQYF. The CDR3, as DNA: TGCAGCGTTGACGAGGGCACAGATACGCAGTATTTT.